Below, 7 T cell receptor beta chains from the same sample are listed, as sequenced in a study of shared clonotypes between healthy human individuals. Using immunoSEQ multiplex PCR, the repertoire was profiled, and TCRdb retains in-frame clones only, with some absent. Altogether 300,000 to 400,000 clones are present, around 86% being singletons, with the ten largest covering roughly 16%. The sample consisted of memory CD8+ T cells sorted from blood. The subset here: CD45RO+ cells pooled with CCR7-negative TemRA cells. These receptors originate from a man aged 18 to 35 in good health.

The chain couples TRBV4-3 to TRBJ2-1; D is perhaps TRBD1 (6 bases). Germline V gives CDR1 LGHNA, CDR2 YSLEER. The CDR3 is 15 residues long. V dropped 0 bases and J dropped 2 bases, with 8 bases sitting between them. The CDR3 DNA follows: TGCGCCAGCAGCCAAGACAGGGGAGCCTACAATGAGCAGTTCTTC. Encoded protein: CASSQDRGAYNEQFF.

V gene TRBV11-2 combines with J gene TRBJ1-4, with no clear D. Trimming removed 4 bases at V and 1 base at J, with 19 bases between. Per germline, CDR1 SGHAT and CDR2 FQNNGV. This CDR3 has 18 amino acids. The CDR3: CASSSPPTTWETNEKLFF. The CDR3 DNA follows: TGTGCCAGCAGCTCCCCCCCGACTACGTGGGAAACTAATGAAAAACTGTTTTTT.

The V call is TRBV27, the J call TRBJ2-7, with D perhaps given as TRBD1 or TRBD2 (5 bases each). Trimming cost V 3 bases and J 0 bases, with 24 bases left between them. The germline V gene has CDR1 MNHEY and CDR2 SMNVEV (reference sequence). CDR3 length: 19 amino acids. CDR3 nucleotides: TGTGCCAGCAGTTTTGGCCCTCCGGGACGCCGACCCTCCTCCTACGAGCAGTACTTC. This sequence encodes CASSFGPPGRRPSSYEQYF.

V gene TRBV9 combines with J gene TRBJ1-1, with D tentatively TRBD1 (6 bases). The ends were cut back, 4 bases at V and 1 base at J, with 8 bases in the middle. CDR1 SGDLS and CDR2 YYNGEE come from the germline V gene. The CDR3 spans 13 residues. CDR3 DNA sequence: TGTGCCAGCAGCTCGGGACAGAACACTGAAGCTTTCTTT. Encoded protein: CASSSGQNTEAFF.

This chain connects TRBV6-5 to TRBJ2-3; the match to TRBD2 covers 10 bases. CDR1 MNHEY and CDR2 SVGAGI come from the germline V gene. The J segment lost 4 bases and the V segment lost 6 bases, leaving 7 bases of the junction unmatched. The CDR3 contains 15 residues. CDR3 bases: TGTGCCAGCAGCTCTAGCGGGAGCCTCGCAGATACGCAGTATTTT. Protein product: CASSSSGSLADTQYF.

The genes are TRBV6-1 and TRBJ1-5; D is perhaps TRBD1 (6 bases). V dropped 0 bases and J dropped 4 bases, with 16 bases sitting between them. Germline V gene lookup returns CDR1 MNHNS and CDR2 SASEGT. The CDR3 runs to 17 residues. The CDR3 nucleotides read TGTGCCAGCAGTGAAGCGCTTCGTGGGCAGGGGAATCAGCCCCAGCATTTT. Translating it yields CASSEALRGQGNQPQHF.

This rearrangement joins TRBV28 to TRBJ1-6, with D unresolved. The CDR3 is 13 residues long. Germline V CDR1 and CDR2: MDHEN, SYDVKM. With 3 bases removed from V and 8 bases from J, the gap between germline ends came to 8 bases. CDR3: CASSFQADSPLHF. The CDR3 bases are TGTGCCAGCAGTTTTCAGGCTGATTCACCCCTCCACTTT.